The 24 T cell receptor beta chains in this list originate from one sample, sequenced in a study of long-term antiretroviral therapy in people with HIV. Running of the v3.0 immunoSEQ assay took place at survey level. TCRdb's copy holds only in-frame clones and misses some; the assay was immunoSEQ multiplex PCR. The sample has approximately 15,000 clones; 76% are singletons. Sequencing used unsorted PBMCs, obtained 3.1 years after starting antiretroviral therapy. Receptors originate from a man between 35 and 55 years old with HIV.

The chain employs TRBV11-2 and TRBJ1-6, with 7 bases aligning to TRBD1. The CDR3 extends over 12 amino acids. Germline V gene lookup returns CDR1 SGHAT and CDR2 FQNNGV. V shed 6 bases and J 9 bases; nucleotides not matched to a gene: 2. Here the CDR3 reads CASRHRGSPLHF. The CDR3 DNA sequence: TGTGCCAGCAGGCACAGGGGTTCACCCCTCCACTTT. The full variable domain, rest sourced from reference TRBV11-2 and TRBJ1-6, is EAGVAQSPRYKIIEKRQSVAFWCNPISGHATLYWYQQILGQGPKLLIQFQNNGVVDDSQLPKDRFSAERLKGVDSTLKIQPAKLEDSAVYLCASRHRGSPLHFGNGTRLTVT.

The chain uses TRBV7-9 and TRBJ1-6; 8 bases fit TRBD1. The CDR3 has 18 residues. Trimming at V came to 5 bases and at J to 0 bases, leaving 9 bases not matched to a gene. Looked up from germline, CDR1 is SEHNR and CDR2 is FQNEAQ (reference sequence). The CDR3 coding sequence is TGTGCCAGCAGCCATCATAGGACAGGGTCCTCCTATAATTCACCCCTCCACTTT. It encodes CASSHHRTGSSYNSPLHF.

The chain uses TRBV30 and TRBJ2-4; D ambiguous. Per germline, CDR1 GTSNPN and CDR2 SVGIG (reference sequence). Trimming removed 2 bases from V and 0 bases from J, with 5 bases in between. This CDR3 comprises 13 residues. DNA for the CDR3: TGTGCCTGGAGTACTATAGCCAAAAACATTCAGTACTTC. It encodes CAWSTIAKNIQYF.

The CDR3 is CATSRVQGMNTEAFF. CDR3 DNA: TGTGCCACCAGCAGAGTACAGGGAATGAACACTGAAGCTTTCTTT. This sequence joins TRBV15 and TRBJ1-1; possible D gene TRBD1, 6 bases. The CDR3 contains 15 residues. CDR1 is LNHNV, CDR2 YYDKDF, per germline (reference sequence). Trimming shortened V by 1 base and J by 0 bases, and 9 bases separated the two germline ends.

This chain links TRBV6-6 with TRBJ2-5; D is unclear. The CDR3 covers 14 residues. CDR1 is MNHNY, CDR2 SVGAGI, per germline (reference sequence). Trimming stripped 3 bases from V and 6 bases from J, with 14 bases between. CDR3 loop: CASSYYATTKTQYF. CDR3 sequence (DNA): TGTGCCAGCAGTTATTACGCTACAACCAAGACCCAGTACTTC.

CDR3 residues: CASRDPRGLTYEQYF. The CDR3 nucleotides read TGTGCCAGCAGGGACCCTCGGGGACTCACCTACGAGCAGTACTTC. This chain uses TRBV6-1 with TRBJ2-7, with D tentatively TRBD2 (6 bases). The CDR3 runs 15 residues. Germline CDR1 and CDR2: MNHNS and SASEGT. The germline V and J ends were trimmed by 6 bases and 2 bases, with 17 bases remaining between them.

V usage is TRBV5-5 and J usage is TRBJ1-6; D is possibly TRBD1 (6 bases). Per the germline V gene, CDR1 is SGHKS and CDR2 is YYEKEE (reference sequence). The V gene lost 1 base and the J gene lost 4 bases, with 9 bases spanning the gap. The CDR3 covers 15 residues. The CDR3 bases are TGTGCCAGCAGCTTGTACCAGGGGTATAATTCACCCCTCCACTTT. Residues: CASSLYQGYNSPLHF. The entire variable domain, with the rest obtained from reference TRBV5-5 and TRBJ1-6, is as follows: DAGVTQSPTHLIKTRGQQVTLRCSPISGHKSVSWYQQVLGQGPQFIFQYYEKEERGRGNFPDRFSARQFPNYSSELNVNALLLGDSALYLCASSLYQGYNSPLHFGNGTRLTVT.

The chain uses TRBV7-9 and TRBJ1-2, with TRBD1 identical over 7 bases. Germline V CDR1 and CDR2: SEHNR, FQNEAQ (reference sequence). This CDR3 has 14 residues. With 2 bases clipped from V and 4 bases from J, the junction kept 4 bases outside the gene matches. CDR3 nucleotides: TGTGCCAGCAGCTTACGGACAGGTCCCTATGGCTACACCTTC. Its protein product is CASSLRTGPYGYTF. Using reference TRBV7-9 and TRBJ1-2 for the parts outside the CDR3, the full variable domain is DTGVSQNPRHKITKRGQNVTFRCDPISEHNRLYWYRQTLGQGPEFLTYFQNEAQLEKSRLLSDRFSAERPKGSFSTLEIQRTEQGDSAMYLCASSLRTGPYGYTFGSGTRLTVV.

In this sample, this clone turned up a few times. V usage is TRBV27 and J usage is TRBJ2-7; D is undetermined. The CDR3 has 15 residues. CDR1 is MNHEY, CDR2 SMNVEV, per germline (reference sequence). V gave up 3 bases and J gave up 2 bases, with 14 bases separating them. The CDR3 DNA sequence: TGTGCCAGCAGTTTCAAAAGGACCGTCGCCTACGAGCAGTACTTC. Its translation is CASSFKRTVAYEQYF.

The CDR3 spells CASGIPGGARGYTF. CDR3 coding DNA: TGTGCTAGTGGGATCCCAGGGGGCGCGAGGGGCTACACCTTC. This chain joins TRBV12-5 and TRBJ1-2; 8 nucleotides agree with TRBD1. CDR1 is LGHNT, CDR2 FRNRAP, per germline. V was pared by 6 bases and J by 8 bases, with 11 bases of the junction left unmatched. This CDR3 region has 14 residues.

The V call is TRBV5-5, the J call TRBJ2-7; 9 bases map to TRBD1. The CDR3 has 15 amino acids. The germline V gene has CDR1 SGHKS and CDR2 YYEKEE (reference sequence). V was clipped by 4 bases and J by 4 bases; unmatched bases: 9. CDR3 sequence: CASSPAGQGLYEQYF. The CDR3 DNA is TGTGCCAGCAGCCCGGCGGGACAGGGATTATACGAGCAGTACTTC.

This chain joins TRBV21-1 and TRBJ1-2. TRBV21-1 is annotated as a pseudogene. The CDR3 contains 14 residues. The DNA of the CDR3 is TGTGCCAGCAGGATCTTTCGGCGGCACTATGGCTACACCTTC. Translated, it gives CASRIFRRHYGYTF.

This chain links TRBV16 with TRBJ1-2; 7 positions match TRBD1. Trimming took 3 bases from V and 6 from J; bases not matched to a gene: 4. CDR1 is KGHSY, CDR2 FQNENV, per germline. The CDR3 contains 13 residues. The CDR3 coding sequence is TGTGCCAGCAGCCAGAGTCAGGGGGATGGCTACACCTTC. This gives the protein CASSQSQGDGYTF.

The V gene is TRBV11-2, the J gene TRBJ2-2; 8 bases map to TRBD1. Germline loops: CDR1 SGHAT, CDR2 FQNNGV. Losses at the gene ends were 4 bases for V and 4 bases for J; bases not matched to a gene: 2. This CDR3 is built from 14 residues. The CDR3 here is CASSWDRSTGELFF. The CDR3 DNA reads TGTGCCAGCAGCTGGGACAGGAGCACCGGGGAGCTGTTTTTT.

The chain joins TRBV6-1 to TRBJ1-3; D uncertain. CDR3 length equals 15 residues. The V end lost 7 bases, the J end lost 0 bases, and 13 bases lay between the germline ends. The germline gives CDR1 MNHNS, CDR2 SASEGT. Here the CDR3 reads CASINRFDSGNTIYF. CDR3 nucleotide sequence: TGTGCCAGCATCAATAGGTTCGACTCTGGAAACACCATATATTTT.

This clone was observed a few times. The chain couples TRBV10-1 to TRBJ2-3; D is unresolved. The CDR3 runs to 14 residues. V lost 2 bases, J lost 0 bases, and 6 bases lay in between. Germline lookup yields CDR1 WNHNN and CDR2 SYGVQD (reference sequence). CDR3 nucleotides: TGCGCCAGCAGTGAGAGCGAGAGCACAGATACGCAGTATTTT. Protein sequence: CASSESESTDTQYF.

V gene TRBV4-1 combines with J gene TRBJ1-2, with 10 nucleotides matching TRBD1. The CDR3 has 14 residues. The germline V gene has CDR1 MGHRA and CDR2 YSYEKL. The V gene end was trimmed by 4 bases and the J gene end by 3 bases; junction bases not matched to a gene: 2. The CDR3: CASSRGQGDYGYTF. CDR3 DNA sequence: TGCGCCAGCAGCCGTGGACAGGGGGACTATGGCTACACCTTC.

The CDR3 DNA reads as TGTGCCAGCAGTTACCCTGGACAGAACACTGAAGCTTTCTTT. Amino acids: CASSYPGQNTEAFF. This chain uses TRBV6-6 with TRBJ1-1; maybe TRBD1 (5 bases). With 2 bases removed from V and 1 base from J, the gap between germline ends came to 8 bases. The CDR3 sequence is 14 residues long. CDR1 MNHNY and CDR2 SVGAGI come from the germline V gene (reference sequence).

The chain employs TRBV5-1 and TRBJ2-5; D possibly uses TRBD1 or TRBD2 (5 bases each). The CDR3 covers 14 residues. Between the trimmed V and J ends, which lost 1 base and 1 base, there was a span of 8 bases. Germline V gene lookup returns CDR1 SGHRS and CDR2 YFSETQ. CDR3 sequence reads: CASSLIGTQETQYF. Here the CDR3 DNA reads TGCGCCAGCAGCTTGATCGGGACCCAAGAGACCCAGTACTTC.

The CDR3 coding sequence is TGTGCCAGCAGCTTAGCGCGCGGTCTAGCGGCCTACGAGCAGTACTTC. Encoded protein: CASSLARGLAAYEQYF. The chain carries TRBV7-9 and TRBJ2-7, with TRBD2 matching 7 bases. The CDR3 totals 16 residues. Germline lookup yields CDR1 SEHNR and CDR2 FQNEAQ (reference sequence). The V gene end was trimmed by 0 bases and the J gene end by 2 bases; junction bases not matched to a gene: 7.

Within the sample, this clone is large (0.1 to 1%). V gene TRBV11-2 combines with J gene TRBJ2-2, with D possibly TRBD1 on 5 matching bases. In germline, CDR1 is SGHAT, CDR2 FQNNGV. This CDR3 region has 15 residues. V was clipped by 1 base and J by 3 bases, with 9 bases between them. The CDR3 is CASSLAGWDTGELFF. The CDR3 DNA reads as TGTGCCAGCAGCTTAGCAGGGTGGGACACCGGGGAGCTGTTTTTT.

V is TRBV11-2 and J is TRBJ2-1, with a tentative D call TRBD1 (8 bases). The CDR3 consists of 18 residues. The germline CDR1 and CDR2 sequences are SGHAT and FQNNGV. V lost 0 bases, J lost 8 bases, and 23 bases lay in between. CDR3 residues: CASSLEPISRTGRDEQFF. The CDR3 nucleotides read TGTGCCAGCAGCTTAGAACCTATTTCCAGGACAGGGAGGGATGAGCAGTTCTTC.

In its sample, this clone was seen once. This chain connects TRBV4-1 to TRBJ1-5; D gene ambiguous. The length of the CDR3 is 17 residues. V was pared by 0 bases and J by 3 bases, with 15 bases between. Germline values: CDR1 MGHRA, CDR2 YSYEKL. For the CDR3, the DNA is TGCGCCAGCAGCCAAGAATACGTGGTTGTGGACAATCAGCCCCAGCATTTT. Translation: CASSQEYVVVDNQPQHF.

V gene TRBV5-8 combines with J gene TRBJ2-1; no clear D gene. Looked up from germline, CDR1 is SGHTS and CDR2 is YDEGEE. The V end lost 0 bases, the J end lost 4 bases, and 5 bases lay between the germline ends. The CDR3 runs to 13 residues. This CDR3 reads CASSLGVYNEQFF. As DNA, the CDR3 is TGTGCCAGCAGCTTGGGAGTGTACAATGAGCAGTTCTTC.